This T cell receptor (beta chain) appears in the sequencing data of a study of memory CD4+ T cells and cytomegalovirus serostatus. Study-level background: Of the healthy Belgian adults, fewer than 10 were CMV seropositive and 20 to 25 seronegative.

Worth noting for this clone: Its antigen is unknown.

Study findings and constraints: About 40% of the roughly 160 known CMV-associated TCRbeta sequences appeared in CD4+ memory.

Single viable CD3+CD4+CD8-CD45RO+ cells were sorted as the memory CD4+ T cells. Donors' CMV status reflects serum IgG against pp150, pp28, p38, p52. CD4+ T cells were isolated by positive magnetic selection. Clones were read by immunoSEQ multiplex PCR, and TCRdb kept only the in-frame ones, dropping some. The data show tens of thousands of clones, roughly four fifths seen once. CDR1 and CDR2 from the germline V gene are SEHNR and FQNEAQ (reference sequence). Germline trimming cut 2 bases from V and 2 bases from J; bases unmatched to any gene: 5. The CDR3 consists of 15 residues. What was sequenced was memory CD4+ T cells from blood. The clonotype was recovered from an adult in good health and CMV-seronegative. V and J are TRBV7-9 and TRBJ2-5; 7 bases line up with TRBD1. The CDR3 spells CASSLTGAVQETQYF. The CDR3 DNA reads TGTGCCAGCAGCTTAACAGGGGCTGTACAAGAGACCCAGTACTTC.